This is a list of T cell receptor beta chains from one sample in a study of T cell responses to AZD1222 COVID-19 vaccine. The table came from immunoSEQ multiplex PCR; TCRdb's copy has only in-frame clones and leaves some out. Among around 91,000 clones listed, more than 70% were seen once. The sequences come from peripheral blood, collected on day 0 of AZD1222 vaccination. All receptors come from an adult in good health. The CDR3 runs from the conserved cysteine through the conserved F or W. D genes are given only for firm matches. Clone size is shown for a subset of rows, as once, few, many or a class of expanded clone.

CDR3 DNA: TGTGCCAGCAGTTACGTTCTTAACAATCAGCCCCAGCATTTT
CDR3 protein: CASSYVLNNQPQHF
clone size: -
J gene: TRBJ1-5
D gene: -
V gene: TRBV6-2/TRBV6-3

CDR3 DNA: TGTGCCAGCAGCCAGGTGAACACTGAAGCTTTCTTT
CDR3 protein: CASSQVNTEAFF
clone size: -
J gene: TRBJ1-1
D gene: -
V gene: TRBV6-5

CDR3 DNA: TGTGCCAGCAGCTTTCGAGGGACGAACACTGAAGCTTTCTTT
CDR3 protein: CASSFRGTNTEAFF
clone size: -
J gene: TRBJ1-1
D gene: -
V gene: TRBV7-2

CDR3 DNA: TGTGCCAGCAGCTTAGCGGGGCTGGGAAAGACCCAGTACTTC
CDR3 protein: CASSLAGLGKTQYF
clone size: once
J gene: TRBJ2-5
D gene: -
V gene: TRBV7-8

CDR3 DNA: TGTGCCAGCAGGCAGGGGACAGCCCTTAATTCACCCCTCCACTTT
CDR3 protein: CASRQGTALNSPLHF
clone size: -
J gene: TRBJ1-6
D gene: TRBD1
V gene: TRBV25-1

CDR3 DNA: TGTGCCAGCAGCTTCGAAGGATACTCCTATAATTCACCCCTCCACTTT
CDR3 protein: CASSFEGYSYNSPLHF
clone size: -
J gene: TRBJ1-6
D gene: -
V gene: TRBV27

CDR3 DNA: TGCGCCAGCAGCTCATTGCCCGGGGATTCACCCCTCCACTTT
CDR3 protein: CASSSLPGDSPLHF
clone size: -
J gene: TRBJ1-6
D gene: -
V gene: TRBV5-1

CDR3 DNA: TGTGCCAGCAGCCTCCAGGGGGCACGTGGGACTGAAGCTTTCTTT
CDR3 protein: CASSLQGARGTEAFF
clone size: -
J gene: TRBJ1-1
D gene: TRBD1
V gene: TRBV7-2

CDR3 DNA: TGCGCCAGCAGCCAAGCTCGCAATGAGCAGTTCTTC
CDR3 protein: CASSQARNEQFF
clone size: -
J gene: TRBJ2-1
D gene: -
V gene: TRBV5-1

CDR3 DNA: TGTGCCAGCAGCGTAAGCGGGAGGACCCACACCGGGGAGCTGTTTTTT
CDR3 protein: CASSVSGRTHTGELFF
clone size: -
J gene: TRBJ2-2
D gene: TRBD2
V gene: TRBV9

CDR3 DNA: TGCAGCTCCGGAGGGGCCGACAGTAACTATGGCTACACCTTC
CDR3 protein: CSSGGADSNYGYTF
clone size: -
J gene: TRBJ1-2
D gene: -
V gene: TRBV29-1

CDR3 DNA: TGTGCCAGCAGTTTCTATCAGGGGGCCAACGTCCTGACTTTC
CDR3 protein: CASSFYQGANVLTF
clone size: -
J gene: TRBJ2-6
D gene: -
V gene: TRBV27

CDR3 DNA: TGTGCCAGCTCACCCTCGACAGGGATAAATCAGCCCCAGCATTTT
CDR3 protein: CASSPSTGINQPQHF
clone size: -
J gene: TRBJ1-5
D gene: TRBD1
V gene: TRBV18

CDR3 DNA: TGTGCCAGAAGCTTTCCCGGGGACAGCGTAAATTATAGCAATCAGCCCCAGCATTTT
CDR3 protein: CARSFPGDSVNYSNQPQHF
clone size: -
J gene: TRBJ1-5
D gene: TRBD1
V gene: TRBV5-3

CDR3 DNA: TGTGCCAGCAGCTTAAGCGGGGGGTTCTCCTACAATGAGCAGTTCTTC
CDR3 protein: CASSLSGGFSYNEQFF
clone size: once
J gene: TRBJ2-1
D gene: TRBD2
V gene: TRBV7-2

CDR3 DNA: TGTGCCAGCAGCCAAGAACCGGTGGGGGGGGCGAATCAGCCCCAGCATTTT
CDR3 protein: CASSQEPVGGANQPQHF
clone size: -
J gene: TRBJ1-5
D gene: -
V gene: TRBV3-1/TRBV3-2

CDR3 DNA: TGTGCCAGCAGATACGACAGGGTCCTCACAAAGGCCCAGCATTTT
CDR3 protein: CASRYDRVLTKAQHF
clone size: once
J gene: TRBJ1-5
D gene: TRBD1
V gene: TRBV28

CDR3 DNA: TGTGCCAGCAGCTTAATGCCCGTTGGAAACACCATATATTTT
CDR3 protein: CASSLMPVGNTIYF
clone size: -
J gene: TRBJ1-3
D gene: -
V gene: TRBV7-2

CDR3 DNA: TGTGCCAGCAGTTACGGGGCGGGACGAGTCACAGATACGCAGTATTTT
CDR3 protein: CASSYGAGRVTDTQYF
clone size: -
J gene: TRBJ2-3
D gene: -
V gene: TRBV6-2/TRBV6-3

CDR3 DNA: TGTGCCAGCAGCTTGGGCGGGGTAGGGGATACGCAGTATTTT
CDR3 protein: CASSLGGVGDTQYF
clone size: -
J gene: TRBJ2-3
D gene: -
V gene: TRBV11-3

CDR3 DNA: TGTGCCAGCAGCGCCCACAGGATGGGCGTACGAGAGACCCAGTACTTC
CDR3 protein: CASSAHRMGVRETQYF
clone size: -
J gene: TRBJ2-5
D gene: -
V gene: TRBV3-1/TRBV3-2

CDR3 DNA: TGCGCCAGCAGCTTACGGAATCAGCCCCAGCATTTT
CDR3 protein: CASSLRNQPQHF
clone size: -
J gene: TRBJ1-5
D gene: -
V gene: TRBV5-1

CDR3 DNA: TGCGCCAGCAGCTCACACCAGAGCTCTGGAAACACCATATATTTT
CDR3 protein: CASSSHQSSGNTIYF
clone size: -
J gene: TRBJ1-3
D gene: -
V gene: TRBV5-1

CDR3 DNA: TGCGCCAGCAGGAGGCAGGGCGGGGTCATAGGCACTGAAGCTTTCTTT
CDR3 protein: CASRRQGGVIGTEAFF
clone size: -
J gene: TRBJ1-1
D gene: -
V gene: TRBV5-1

CDR3 DNA: TGTGCCAGCAATCGGCGGGGCGGAATACATGGCTACACCTTC
CDR3 protein: CASNRRGGIHGYTF
clone size: once
J gene: TRBJ1-2
D gene: -
V gene: TRBV5-6

CDR3 DNA: TGTGCCAGCAGTTCACCGACAGGGAACTATGGCTACACCTTC
CDR3 protein: CASSSPTGNYGYTF
clone size: -
J gene: TRBJ1-2
D gene: TRBD1
V gene: TRBV6-2/TRBV6-3

CDR3 DNA: TGTGCCAGCACCCGGGACCCAGGGGGGTACAATGAGCAGTTCTTC
CDR3 protein: CASTRDPGGYNEQFF
clone size: many
J gene: TRBJ2-1
D gene: -
V gene: TRBV7-6

CDR3 DNA: TGCGCCAGCAGGGTAGGACAGGGCCGAAATGAAAAACTGTTTTTT
CDR3 protein: CASRVGQGRNEKLFF
clone size: -
J gene: TRBJ1-4
D gene: TRBD1
V gene: TRBV5-1

CDR3 DNA: TGCAGTGCTAGTAATCAGGGGGCGAGGGTGAACACTGAAGCTTTCTTT
CDR3 protein: CSASNQGARVNTEAFF
clone size: -
J gene: TRBJ1-1
D gene: TRBD1
V gene: TRBV20-1

CDR3 DNA: TGCGCCAGCAGTCGGAGTTACTCTGGAAACACCATATATTTT
CDR3 protein: CASSRSYSGNTIYF
clone size: -
J gene: TRBJ1-3
D gene: -
V gene: TRBV4-3

CDR3 DNA: TGTGCCAGCAGATACCGGACAGGCCACAATCAGCCCCAGCATTTT
CDR3 protein: CASRYRTGHNQPQHF
clone size: once
J gene: TRBJ1-5
D gene: TRBD1
V gene: TRBV7-9

CDR3 DNA: TGTGCCAGCAGTGGTGGCACAGATACGCAGTATTTT
CDR3 protein: CASSGGTDTQYF
clone size: -
J gene: TRBJ2-3
D gene: -
V gene: TRBV6-4

CDR3 DNA: TGTGCCAGCAGGCCCCACAAGGGGTCCTACGAGCAGTACTTC
CDR3 protein: CASRPHKGSYEQYF
clone size: once
J gene: TRBJ2-7
D gene: -
V gene: TRBV7-2

CDR3 DNA: TGTGCCAGCAGTCAGGGGGGTCTTTCCTACGAGCAGTACTTC
CDR3 protein: CASSQGGLSYEQYF
clone size: -
J gene: TRBJ2-7
D gene: -
V gene: TRBV28

CDR3 DNA: TGTGCCAGCAGCTTGTGGCCGACAGGGAATCAGCCCCAGCATTTT
CDR3 protein: CASSLWPTGNQPQHF
clone size: once
J gene: TRBJ1-5
D gene: TRBD1
V gene: TRBV5-5

CDR3 DNA: TGTGCCAGCAGCTTACTAGCGGGAGGAACAGATACGCAGTATTTT
CDR3 protein: CASSLLAGGTDTQYF
clone size: -
J gene: TRBJ2-3
D gene: TRBD2
V gene: TRBV7-2

CDR3 DNA: TGTGCCAGCGGGCTGGATACAAGGGGAAAAGCTTTCTTT
CDR3 protein: CASGLDTRGKAFF
clone size: -
J gene: TRBJ1-1
D gene: -
V gene: TRBV12-3/TRBV12-4

CDR3 DNA: TGTGCCACCAGTGATTTTCAGGGAACGGGGTACAATGAGCAGTTCTTC
CDR3 protein: CATSDFQGTGYNEQFF
clone size: once
J gene: TRBJ2-1
D gene: -
V gene: TRBV24-1

CDR3 DNA: TGCGCCAGCAGCTTGATGGGAGATAATTCACCCCTCCACTTT
CDR3 protein: CASSLMGDNSPLHF
clone size: -
J gene: TRBJ1-6
D gene: -
V gene: TRBV5-1

CDR3 DNA: TGTGCCAGCAGTAAGGACAGGAATACGCAGTATTTT
CDR3 protein: CASSKDRNTQYF
clone size: -
J gene: TRBJ2-3
D gene: TRBD1
V gene: TRBV2

CDR3 DNA: TGCGCCAGCAGCCAAGATGAGCTTAGAGGTGGAAACACCATATATTTT
CDR3 protein: CASSQDELRGGNTIYF
clone size: -
J gene: TRBJ1-3
D gene: -
V gene: TRBV4-1

CDR3 DNA: TGTGCCAGCAGCCAACAGGTTCCAGGAAACACCATATATTTT
CDR3 protein: CASSQQVPGNTIYF
clone size: -
J gene: TRBJ1-3
D gene: -
V gene: TRBV3-1/TRBV3-2

CDR3 DNA: TGTGCCAGCAGTCCCCCGCCGAGTACTGCAACTAATGAAAAACTGTTTTTT
CDR3 protein: CASSPPPSTATNEKLFF
clone size: -
J gene: TRBJ1-4
D gene: -
V gene: TRBV28

CDR3 DNA: TGCGCCAGCAGCCCCTCGGAGGGGTACACTGAAGCTTTCTTT
CDR3 protein: CASSPSEGYTEAFF
clone size: -
J gene: TRBJ1-1
D gene: -
V gene: TRBV5-1

CDR3 DNA: TGTGCCAGCAGTGATGGGGGGGCTCGGTTTGAAGCTTTCTTT
CDR3 protein: CASSDGGARFEAFF
clone size: -
J gene: TRBJ1-1
D gene: -
V gene: TRBV25-1

CDR3 DNA: TGTGCCAGCAGCGAGGGGTCGCTAAATAATGAAAAACTGTTTTTT
CDR3 protein: CASSEGSLNNEKLFF
clone size: once
J gene: TRBJ1-4
D gene: -
V gene: TRBV9

CDR3 DNA: TGTGCCAGCAGCCCCGACAGGGGGCTTGTCTCCTACGAGCAGTACTTC
CDR3 protein: CASSPDRGLVSYEQYF
clone size: -
J gene: TRBJ2-7
D gene: TRBD1
V gene: TRBV9

CDR3 DNA: TGTGCCAGCAGCTTGGGGTCTAGCGGGACTCAAGAGACCCAGTACTTC
CDR3 protein: CASSLGSSGTQETQYF
clone size: -
J gene: TRBJ2-5
D gene: TRBD2
V gene: TRBV5-4

CDR3 DNA: TGTGCCAGTCTTTGGACAGGGGGATATGGCTACACCTTC
CDR3 protein: CASLWTGGYGYTF
clone size: -
J gene: TRBJ1-2
D gene: TRBD1
V gene: TRBV19

CDR3 DNA: TGTGCCAGTGATTATGGCTACACCTTC
CDR3 protein: CASDYGYTF
clone size: -
J gene: TRBJ1-2
D gene: -
V gene: TRBV19

CDR3 DNA: TGTGCCAGCAGCTTAACCTACAGCGATACGCAGTATTTT
CDR3 protein: CASSLTYSDTQYF
clone size: -
J gene: TRBJ2-3
D gene: -
V gene: TRBV7-3

CDR3 DNA: TGTGCCATCAGCGGAGGGAGTGGGATTAATGAGCAGTTCTTC
CDR3 protein: CAISGGSGINEQFF
clone size: -
J gene: TRBJ2-1
D gene: -
V gene: TRBV10-3

CDR3 DNA: TGTGCCAGTAGTATTATGGGACAGGTTAATCAGCCCCAGCATTTT
CDR3 protein: CASSIMGQVNQPQHF
clone size: once
J gene: TRBJ1-5
D gene: TRBD1
V gene: TRBV19

CDR3 DNA: TGTGCCAGCAGACCCTCCACAGGGTCTAATGAAAAACTGTTTTTT
CDR3 protein: CASRPSTGSNEKLFF
clone size: -
J gene: TRBJ1-4
D gene: -
V gene: TRBV27

CDR3 DNA: TGTGCCAGCAGCCCAGGGGGACAGGCCTACGAGCAGTACTTC
CDR3 protein: CASSPGGQAYEQYF
clone size: -
J gene: TRBJ2-7
D gene: TRBD1
V gene: TRBV7-2

CDR3 DNA: TGCGCCAGCAGCCAAGTGCCGGGACAGGACACTGAAGCTTTCTTT
CDR3 protein: CASSQVPGQDTEAFF
clone size: -
J gene: TRBJ1-1
D gene: TRBD1
V gene: TRBV4-1

CDR3 DNA: TGTGCCAGCAGAGTGAGTCAACGGGACAGGATCTTC
CDR3 protein: CASRVSQRDRIF
clone size: -
J gene: TRBJ2-1
D gene: TRBD1
V gene: TRBV7-9